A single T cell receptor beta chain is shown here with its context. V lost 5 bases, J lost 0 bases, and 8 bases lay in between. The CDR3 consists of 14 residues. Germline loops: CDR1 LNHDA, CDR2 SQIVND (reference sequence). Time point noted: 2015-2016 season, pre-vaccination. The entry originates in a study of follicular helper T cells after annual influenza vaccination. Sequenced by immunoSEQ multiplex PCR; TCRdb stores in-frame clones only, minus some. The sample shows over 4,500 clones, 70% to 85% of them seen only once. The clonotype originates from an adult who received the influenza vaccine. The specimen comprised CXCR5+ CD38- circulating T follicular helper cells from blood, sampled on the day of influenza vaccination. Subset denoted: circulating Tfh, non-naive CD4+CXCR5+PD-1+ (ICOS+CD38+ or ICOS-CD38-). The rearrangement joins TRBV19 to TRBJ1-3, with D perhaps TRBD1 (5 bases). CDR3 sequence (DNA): TGTGCCAGTAGTCCACAGGTCTCTGGAAACACCATATATTTT. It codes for CASSPQVSGNTIYF. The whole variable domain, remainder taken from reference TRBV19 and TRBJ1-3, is DGGITQSPKYLFRKEGQNVTLSCEQNLNHDAMYWYRQDPGQGLRLIYYSQIVNDFQKGDIAEGYSVSREKKESFPLTVTSAQKNPTAFYLCASSPQVSGNTIYFGEGSWLTVV.